This T cell receptor (beta chain) originates from a study of CD8+ T cells in alopecia areata. Whole-study results and caveats: In lesional scalp, particularly from alopecia totalis/universalis, clonality was higher than in normal scalp. The study also sequences resident alphabeta T cells of normal skin in scalp samples.

cDNA serving as the sequencing template came from extracted, reverse transcribed RNA. Only in-frame clones appear in the TCRdb table, and some are missing; sequencing was by immunoSEQ multiplex PCR. The data contain approximately 100,000 clones, about 60% of them seen just once; the ten biggest clones take up 8% to 10%. This clone turned up a few times. Its antigen is not known. CDR3 length: 15 amino acids. Germline V gene lookup returns CDR1 GTSNPN and CDR2 SVGIG (reference sequence). J gave up 4 bases and V 4 bases, and 10 bases lay outside the gene matches. Sequenced material: CD4+ T cells sorted from blood. The rearrangement joins TRBV30 to TRBJ2-7, with 10 nucleotides matching TRBD1. This TCR came from a human donor in good health. CDR3 coding DNA: TGTGCCTGGACCAAAGCCGGGACAGGGGTTTACGAGCAGTACTTC. Amino acid sequence: CAWTKAGTGVYEQYF. The full variable domain, in which reference TRBV30 and TRBJ2-7 provide the parts outside the CDR3, is SQTIHQWPATLVQPVGSPLSLECTVEGTSNPNLYWYRQAAGRGLQLLFYSVGIGQISSEVPQNLSASRPQDRQFILSSKKLLLSDSGFYLCAWTKAGTGVYEQYFGPGTRLTVT.